The clone carrying this T cell receptor (beta chain) was detected only a few times. These data belong to a study of blood T cell repertoires in COVID-19. V was clipped by 7 bases and J by 0 bases, with 7 bases between them. The CDR3 runs 12 residues. Per the germline V gene, CDR1 is SNHLY and CDR2 is FYNNEI. Assay: immunoSEQ multiplex PCR; the TCRdb copy retains only in-frame clones and omits some. The sample contains about 120,000 clones, roughly 89% of which appear only once. This sequence was found in a human donor with acute or convalescent COVID-19. The donor label of this sample is uncertain. The chain employs TRBV2 and TRBJ2-7; D uncertain. Material: peripheral blood. CDR3 sequence: CASTELSYEQYF. The CDR3, as DNA: TGTGCCAGCACCGAGCTCTCCTACGAGCAGTACTTC.